This TCR beta chain appears in the sequencing data of a study of T cell repertoires in cytomegalovirus infection. From the reads, TCRdb called clonotypes with MiXCR, one entry per CDR3 protein. The sample includes 180,000 or so distinct CDR3 sequences, 17% of them seen just once. The CDR3 covers 16 residues. V was clipped by 5 bases and J by 5 bases, with 19 bases between them. Germline CDR1 is SEHNR and CDR2 is FQNEAQ (reference sequence). This chain links TRBV7-9 with TRBJ2-1; possibly TRBD1 for D (5 bases). Material for sequencing was CD8+ T cells from PBMCs. The sequence was collected from a human donor in good health (CMV status not recorded). Some clones in this sample may be carry-over from other donors' samples. CDR3 DNA sequence: TGTGCCAGCAGCCCCCCTGACCAAGGGGAACACAATGAGCAGTTCTTC. Translated, it gives CASSPPDQGEHNEQFF.